The text below deals with one T cell receptor (beta chain). These data come from a study of patients and donors after allogeneic stem cell transplantation. Germline V gives CDR1 MNHEY, CDR2 SMNVEV (reference sequence). The CDR3 sequence is 14 residues long. V was shortened by 4 bases and J by 7 bases, with 11 bases between the two germline ends. TCRdb redid the calling of the RT-PCR reads with MiXCR, one entry per CDR3 protein. The sample carries approximately 140,000 distinct CDR3 sequences, approximately 35% recorded once. This receptor was taken from a human donor who was either an allogeneic HSCT recipient or a stem cell or donor lymphocyte infusion donor (not recorded which). It is not recorded whose cells these are; they may come from a transplant donor. Sequencing was done on a sample of blood, either unsorted or a sorted T cell fraction (not recorded which). V usage is TRBV27 and J usage is TRBJ1-6; a possible D gene is TRBD1 (6 bases). CDR3 loop: CASSSGTSNSPLHF. CDR3 bases: TGTGCCAGCAGTTCCGGGACATCCAATTCACCCCTCCACTTT.